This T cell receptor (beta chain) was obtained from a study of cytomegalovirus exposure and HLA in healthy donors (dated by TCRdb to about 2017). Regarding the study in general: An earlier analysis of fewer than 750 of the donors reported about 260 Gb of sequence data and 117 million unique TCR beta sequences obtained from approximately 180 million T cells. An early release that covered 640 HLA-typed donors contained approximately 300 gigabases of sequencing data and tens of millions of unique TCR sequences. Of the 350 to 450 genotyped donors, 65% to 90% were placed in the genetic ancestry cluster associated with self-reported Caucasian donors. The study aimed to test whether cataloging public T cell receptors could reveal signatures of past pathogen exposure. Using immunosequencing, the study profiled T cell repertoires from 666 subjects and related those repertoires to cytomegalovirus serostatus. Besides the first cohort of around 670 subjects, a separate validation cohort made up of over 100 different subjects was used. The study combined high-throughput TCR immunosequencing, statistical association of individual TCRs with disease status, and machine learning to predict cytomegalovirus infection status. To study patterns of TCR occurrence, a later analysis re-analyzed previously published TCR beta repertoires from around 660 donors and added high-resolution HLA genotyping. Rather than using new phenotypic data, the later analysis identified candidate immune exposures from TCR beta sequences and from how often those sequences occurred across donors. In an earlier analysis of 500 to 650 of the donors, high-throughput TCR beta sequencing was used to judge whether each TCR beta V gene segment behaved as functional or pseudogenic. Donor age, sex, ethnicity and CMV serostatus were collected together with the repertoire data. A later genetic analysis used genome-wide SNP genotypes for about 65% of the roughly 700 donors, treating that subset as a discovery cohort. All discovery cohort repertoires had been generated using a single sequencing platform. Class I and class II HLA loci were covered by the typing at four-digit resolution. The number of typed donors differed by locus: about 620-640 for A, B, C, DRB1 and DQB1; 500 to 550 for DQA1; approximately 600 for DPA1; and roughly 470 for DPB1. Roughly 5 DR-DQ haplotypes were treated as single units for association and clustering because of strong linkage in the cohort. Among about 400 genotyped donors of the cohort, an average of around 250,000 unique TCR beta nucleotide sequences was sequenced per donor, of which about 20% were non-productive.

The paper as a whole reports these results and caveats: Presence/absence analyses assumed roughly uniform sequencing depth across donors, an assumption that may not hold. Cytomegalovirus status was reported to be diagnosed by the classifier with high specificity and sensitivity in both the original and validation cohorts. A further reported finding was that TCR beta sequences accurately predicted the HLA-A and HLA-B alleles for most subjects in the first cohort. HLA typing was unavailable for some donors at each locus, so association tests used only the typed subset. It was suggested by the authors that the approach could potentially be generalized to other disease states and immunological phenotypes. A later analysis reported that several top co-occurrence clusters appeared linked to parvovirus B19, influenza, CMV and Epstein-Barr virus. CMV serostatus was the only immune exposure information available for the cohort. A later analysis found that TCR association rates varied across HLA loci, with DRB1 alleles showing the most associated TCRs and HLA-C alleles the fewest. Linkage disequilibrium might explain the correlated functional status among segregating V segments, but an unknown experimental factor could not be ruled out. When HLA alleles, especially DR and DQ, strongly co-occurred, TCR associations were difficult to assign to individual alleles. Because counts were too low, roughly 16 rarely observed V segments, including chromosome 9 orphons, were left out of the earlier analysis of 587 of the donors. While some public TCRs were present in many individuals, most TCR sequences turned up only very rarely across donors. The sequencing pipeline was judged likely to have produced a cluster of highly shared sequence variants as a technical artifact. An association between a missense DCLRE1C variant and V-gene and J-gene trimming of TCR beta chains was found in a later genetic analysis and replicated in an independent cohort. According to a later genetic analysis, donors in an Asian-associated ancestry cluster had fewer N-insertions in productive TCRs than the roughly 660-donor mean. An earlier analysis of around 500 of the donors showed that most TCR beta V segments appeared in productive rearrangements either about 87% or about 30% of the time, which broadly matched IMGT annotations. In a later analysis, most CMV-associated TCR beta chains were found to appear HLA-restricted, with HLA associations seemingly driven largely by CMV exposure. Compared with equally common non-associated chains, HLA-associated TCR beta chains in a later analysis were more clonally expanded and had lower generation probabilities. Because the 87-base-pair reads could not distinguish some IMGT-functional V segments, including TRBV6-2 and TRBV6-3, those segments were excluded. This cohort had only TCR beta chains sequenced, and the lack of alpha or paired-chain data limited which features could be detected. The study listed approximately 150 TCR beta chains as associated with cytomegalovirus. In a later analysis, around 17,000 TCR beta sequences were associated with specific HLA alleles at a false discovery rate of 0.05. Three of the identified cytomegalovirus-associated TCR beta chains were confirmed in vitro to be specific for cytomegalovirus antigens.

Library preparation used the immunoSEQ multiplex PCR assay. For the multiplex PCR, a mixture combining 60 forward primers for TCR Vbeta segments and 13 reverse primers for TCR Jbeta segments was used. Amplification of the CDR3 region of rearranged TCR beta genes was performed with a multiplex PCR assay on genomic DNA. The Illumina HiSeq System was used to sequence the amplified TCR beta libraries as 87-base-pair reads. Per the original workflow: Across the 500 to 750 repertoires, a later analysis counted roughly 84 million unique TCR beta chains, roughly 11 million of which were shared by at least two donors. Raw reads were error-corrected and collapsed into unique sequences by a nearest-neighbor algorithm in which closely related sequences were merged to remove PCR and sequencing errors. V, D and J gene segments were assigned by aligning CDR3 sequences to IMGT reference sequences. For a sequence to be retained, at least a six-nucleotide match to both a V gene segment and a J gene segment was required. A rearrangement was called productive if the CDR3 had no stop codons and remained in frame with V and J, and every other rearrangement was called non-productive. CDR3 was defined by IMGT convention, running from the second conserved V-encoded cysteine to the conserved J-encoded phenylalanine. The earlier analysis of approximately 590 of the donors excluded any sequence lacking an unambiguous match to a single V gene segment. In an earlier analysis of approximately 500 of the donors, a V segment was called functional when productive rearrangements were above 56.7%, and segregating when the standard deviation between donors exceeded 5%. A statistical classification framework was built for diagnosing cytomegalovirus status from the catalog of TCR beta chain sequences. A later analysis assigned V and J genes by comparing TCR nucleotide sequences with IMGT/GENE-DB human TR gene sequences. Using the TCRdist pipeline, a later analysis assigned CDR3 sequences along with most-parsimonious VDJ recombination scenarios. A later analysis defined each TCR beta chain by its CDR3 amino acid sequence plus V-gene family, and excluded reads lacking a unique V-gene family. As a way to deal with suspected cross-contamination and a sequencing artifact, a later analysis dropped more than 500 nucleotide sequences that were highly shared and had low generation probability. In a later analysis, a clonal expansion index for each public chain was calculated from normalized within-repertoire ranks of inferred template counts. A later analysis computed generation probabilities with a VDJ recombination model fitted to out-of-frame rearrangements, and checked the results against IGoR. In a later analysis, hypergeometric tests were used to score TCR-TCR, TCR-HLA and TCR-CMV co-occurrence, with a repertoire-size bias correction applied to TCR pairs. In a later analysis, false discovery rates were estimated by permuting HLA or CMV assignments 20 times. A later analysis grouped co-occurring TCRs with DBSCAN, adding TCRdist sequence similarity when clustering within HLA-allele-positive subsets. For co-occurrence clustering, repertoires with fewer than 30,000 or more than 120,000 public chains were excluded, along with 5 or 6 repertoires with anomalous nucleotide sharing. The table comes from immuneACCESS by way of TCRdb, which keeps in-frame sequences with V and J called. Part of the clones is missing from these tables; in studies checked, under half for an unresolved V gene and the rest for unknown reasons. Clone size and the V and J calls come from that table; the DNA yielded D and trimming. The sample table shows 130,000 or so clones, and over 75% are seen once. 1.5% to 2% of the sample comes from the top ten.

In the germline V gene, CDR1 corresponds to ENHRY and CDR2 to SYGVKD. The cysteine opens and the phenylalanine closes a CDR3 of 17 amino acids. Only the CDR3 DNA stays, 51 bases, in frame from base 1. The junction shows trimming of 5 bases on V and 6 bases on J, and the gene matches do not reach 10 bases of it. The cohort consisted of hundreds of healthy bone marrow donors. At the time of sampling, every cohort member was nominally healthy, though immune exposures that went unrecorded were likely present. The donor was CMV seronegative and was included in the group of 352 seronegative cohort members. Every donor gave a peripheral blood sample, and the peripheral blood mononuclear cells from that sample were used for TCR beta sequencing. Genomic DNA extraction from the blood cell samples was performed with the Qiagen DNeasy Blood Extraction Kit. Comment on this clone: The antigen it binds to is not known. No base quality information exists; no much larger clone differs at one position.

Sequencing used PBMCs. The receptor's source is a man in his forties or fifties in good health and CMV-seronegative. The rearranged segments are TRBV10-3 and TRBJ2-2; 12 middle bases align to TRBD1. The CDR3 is CAISRLRGQGAAGELFF. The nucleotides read TGTGCCATCAGTCGCCTCCGGGGACAGGGGGCCGCCGGGGAGCTGTTTTTT.